The clone carrying this T cell receptor (beta chain) has at least ten counts. Its antigen is currently unknown. The junction does not match germline at one end; this may be a read error. The record originates from a study of T cell repertoires in cytomegalovirus infection. From germline, CDR1 is SSHAT and CDR2 FNYEAQ (reference sequence). The CDR3 spans 13 residues. TCRdb used MiXCR to reprocess the reads, holding one entry per CDR3 protein. This sample has 700,000 to 950,000 distinct CDR3 sequences, with around a third found just once. The receptor comes from a human donor in good health (CMV status not recorded). Some clones in this sample may be carry-over from other donors' samples. V gene TRBV7-7 combines with J gene TRBJ2-7, with a tentative D call TRBD1 (5 bases). Specimen: cultured CD8+ T cells from PBMCs, collected from culture after CMV antigen stimulation. Here the CDR3 DNA reads TGTGCTAGCAGCCCGGACATAGGACACGAGCAGTACTTC. It is translated as CASSPDIGHEQYF.